This T cell receptor (beta chain) comes out of a study of T cell responses to AZD1222 COVID-19 vaccine. The assay was immunoSEQ multiplex PCR, and TCRdb's table has in-frame clones only and misses some. The table includes approximately 180,000 clones, approximately 90% detected once. CDR3 size: 15 residues. V lost 4 bases, J lost 5 bases, and 14 bases lay in between. Germline V gene sequence: CDR1 MGHRA, CDR2 YSYEKL. Study-wide points: At baseline, seropositivity was found in only 5 to 7 AZD1222 recipients. Donors were largely white British and mainly female; clonal diversity was possibly underestimated. Elevations in Spike-specific TCR breadth and depth followed administration of two AZD1222 doses.

In regard to this clone: Its matching antigen is unknown.

This receptor was taken from an adult who received the MenACWY meningococcal vaccine as a control. The chain carries TRBV4-1 and TRBJ1-4, with D hard to call. This sample comprised peripheral blood, obtained 28 days after the second dose of the MenACWY control vaccine. The CDR3 region has the DNA TGCGCCAGCAGCCGGCTACGGACGGGGAATGAAAAACTGTTTTTT. Amino acids: CASSRLRTGNEKLFF.